This TCR beta chain was captured by sequencing in a study of T cell repertoires in cytomegalovirus infection. Study-level background: Public signatures in TCR beta pointed to CMV infection and matching HLA type.

MiXCR, run by TCRdb on the reads, gives a single entry per CDR3 protein. The sample holds around 100,000 distinct CDR3 sequences, 9.5% to 13% seen once. The CDR3 is 13 residues long. Trimming cost V 5 bases and J 6 bases, with 14 bases left between them. Per germline, CDR1 MNHEY and CDR2 SVGAGI. In its sample, this clonotype was seen a few times. Its antigen is as yet unknown. Overall study results and limits: Dominant in the ex vivo response were TCR beta clonotypes restricted by HLA-C and specific for CMV. Individuals carrying CMV plus the relevant HLA were identified by cumulative frequency of public TCR beta families.

This receptor was identified in a human donor in good health (CMV status not recorded). Some clones in this sample may be carry-over from other donors' samples. This chain links TRBV6-5 with TRBJ2-7; tentative D call: TRBD1 (6 bases). Input material: PBMCs, sequenced either directly or after in vitro stimulation (not recorded which). CDR3 in amino acids: CASSSPGTLEQYF. The CDR3 bases are TGTGCCAGCAGTAGTCCCGGGACACTCGAGCAGTACTTC.